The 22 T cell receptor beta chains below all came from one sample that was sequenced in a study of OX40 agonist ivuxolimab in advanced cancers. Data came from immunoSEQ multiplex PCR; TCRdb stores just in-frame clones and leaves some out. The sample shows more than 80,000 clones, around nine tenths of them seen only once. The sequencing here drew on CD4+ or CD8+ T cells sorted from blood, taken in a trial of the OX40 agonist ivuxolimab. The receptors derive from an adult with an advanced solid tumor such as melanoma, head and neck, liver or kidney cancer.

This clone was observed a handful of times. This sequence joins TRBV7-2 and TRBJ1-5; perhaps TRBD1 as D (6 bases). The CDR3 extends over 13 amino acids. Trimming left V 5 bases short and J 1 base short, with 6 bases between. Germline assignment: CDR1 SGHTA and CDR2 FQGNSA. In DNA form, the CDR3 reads TGTGCCAGCAGCAGGGGGAGCAATCAGCCCCAGCATTTT. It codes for CASSRGSNQPQHF.

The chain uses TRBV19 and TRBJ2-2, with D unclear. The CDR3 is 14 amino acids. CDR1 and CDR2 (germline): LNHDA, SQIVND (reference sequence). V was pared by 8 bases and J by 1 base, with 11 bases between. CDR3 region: CASWTAQNTGELFF. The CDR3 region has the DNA TGTGCCAGTTGGACGGCGCAGAACACCGGGGAGCTGTTTTTT.

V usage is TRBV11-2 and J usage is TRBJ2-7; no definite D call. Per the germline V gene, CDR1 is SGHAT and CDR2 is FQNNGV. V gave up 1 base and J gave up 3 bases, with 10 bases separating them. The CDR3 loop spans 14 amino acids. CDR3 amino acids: CASSLVGSYYEQYF. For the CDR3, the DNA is TGTGCCAGCAGCTTAGTTGGCTCCTACTACGAGCAGTACTTC. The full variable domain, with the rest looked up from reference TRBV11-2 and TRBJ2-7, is EAGVAQSPRYKIIEKRQSVAFWCNPISGHATLYWYQQILGQGPKLLIQFQNNGVVDDSQLPKDRFSAERLKGVDSTLKIQPAKLEDSAVYLCASSLVGSYYEQYFGPGTRLTVT.

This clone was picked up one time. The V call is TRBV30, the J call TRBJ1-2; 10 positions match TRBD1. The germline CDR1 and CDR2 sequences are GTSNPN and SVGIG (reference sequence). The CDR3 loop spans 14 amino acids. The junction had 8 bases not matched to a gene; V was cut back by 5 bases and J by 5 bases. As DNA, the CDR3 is TGTGCCTGGGGAGGGACAGGGGACGGGTATGGCTACACCTTC. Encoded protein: CAWGGTGDGYGYTF.

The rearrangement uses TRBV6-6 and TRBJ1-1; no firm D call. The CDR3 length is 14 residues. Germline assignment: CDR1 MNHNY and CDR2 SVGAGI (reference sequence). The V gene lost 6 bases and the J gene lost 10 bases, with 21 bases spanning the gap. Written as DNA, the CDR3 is TGTGCCAGCAGGCCAGACGAGGACCGAGGGAGAGCTTTCTTT. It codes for CASRPDEDRGRAFF.

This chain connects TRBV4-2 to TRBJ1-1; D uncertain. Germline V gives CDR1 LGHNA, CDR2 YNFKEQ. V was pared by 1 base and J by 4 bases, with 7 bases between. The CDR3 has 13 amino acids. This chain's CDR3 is CASSQGRGTEAFF. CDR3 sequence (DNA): TGTGCCAGCAGCCAAGGTCGGGGCACTGAAGCTTTCTTT.

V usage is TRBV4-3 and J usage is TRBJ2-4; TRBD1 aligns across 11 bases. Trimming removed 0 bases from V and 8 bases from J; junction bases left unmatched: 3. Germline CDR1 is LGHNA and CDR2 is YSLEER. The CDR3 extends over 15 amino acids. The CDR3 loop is CASSQDGTGGDIQYF. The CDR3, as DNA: TGCGCCAGCAGCCAAGATGGGACAGGGGGAGACATTCAGTACTTC.

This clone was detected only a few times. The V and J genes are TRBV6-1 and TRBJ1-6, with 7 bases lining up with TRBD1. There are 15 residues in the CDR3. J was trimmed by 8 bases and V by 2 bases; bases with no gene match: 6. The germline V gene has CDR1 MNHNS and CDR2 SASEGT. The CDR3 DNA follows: TGTGCCAGCAGTGAATTCCGGGACAGACATTCACCCCTCCACTTT. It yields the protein CASSEFRDRHSPLHF.

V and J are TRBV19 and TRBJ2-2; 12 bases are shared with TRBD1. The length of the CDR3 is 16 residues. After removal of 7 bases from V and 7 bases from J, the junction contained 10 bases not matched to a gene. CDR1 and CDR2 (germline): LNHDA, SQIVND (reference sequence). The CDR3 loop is CASMKGQGAWVGELFF. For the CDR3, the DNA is TGTGCCAGTATGAAGGGACAGGGGGCTTGGGTCGGGGAGCTGTTTTTT.

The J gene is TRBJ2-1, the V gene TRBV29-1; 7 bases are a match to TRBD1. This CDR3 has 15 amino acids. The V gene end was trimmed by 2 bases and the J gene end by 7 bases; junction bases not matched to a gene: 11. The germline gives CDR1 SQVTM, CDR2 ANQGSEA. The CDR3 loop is CSVEPGTDFRNEQFF. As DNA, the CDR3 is TGCAGCGTTGAACCCGGGACAGACTTTCGGAATGAGCAGTTCTTC.

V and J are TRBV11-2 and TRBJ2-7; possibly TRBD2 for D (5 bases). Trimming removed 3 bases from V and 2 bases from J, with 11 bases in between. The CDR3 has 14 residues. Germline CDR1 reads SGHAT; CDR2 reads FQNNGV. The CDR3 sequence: CASSFRGLPYEQYF. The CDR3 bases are TGTGCCAGCAGCTTCCGAGGGCTCCCCTACGAGCAGTACTTC. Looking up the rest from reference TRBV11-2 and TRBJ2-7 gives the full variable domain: EAGVAQSPRYKIIEKRQSVAFWCNPISGHATLYWYQQILGQGPKLLIQFQNNGVVDDSQLPKDRFSAERLKGVDSTLKIQPAKLEDSAVYLCASSFRGLPYEQYFGPGTRLTVT.

CDR3: CASSLAGTGTNTEAFF. The CDR3 DNA reads TGCGCCAGCAGCTTGGCCGGGACAGGGACGAACACTGAAGCTTTCTTT. The chain is built from TRBV5-1 and TRBJ1-1, with TRBD1 identical over 9 bases. V was clipped by 0 bases and J by 1 base; unmatched bases: 4. Germline V gene sequence: CDR1 SGHRS, CDR2 YFSETQ. The length of the CDR3 is 16 residues. Based on the CDR3 plus reference TRBV5-1 and TRBJ1-1, the full variable domain is KAGVTQTPRYLIKTRGQQVTLSCSPISGHRSVSWYQQTPGQGLQFLFEYFSETQRNKGNFPGRFSGRQFSNSRSEMNVSTLELGDSALYLCASSLAGTGTNTEAFFGQGTRLTVV.

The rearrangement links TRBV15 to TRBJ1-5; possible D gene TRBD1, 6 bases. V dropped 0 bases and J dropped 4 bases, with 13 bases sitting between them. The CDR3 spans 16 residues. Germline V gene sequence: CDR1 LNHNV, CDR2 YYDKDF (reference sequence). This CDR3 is CATSRDVTGPNQPQHF. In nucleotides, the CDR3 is TGTGCCACCAGCAGAGACGTGACAGGACCTAATCAGCCCCAGCATTTT.

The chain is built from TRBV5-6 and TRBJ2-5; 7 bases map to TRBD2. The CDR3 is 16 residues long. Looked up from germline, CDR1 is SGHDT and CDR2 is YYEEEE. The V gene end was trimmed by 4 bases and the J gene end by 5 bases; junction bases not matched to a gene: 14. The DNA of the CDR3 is TGTGCCAGCAGCCCGGGACTACACTTGGGGGGGGAGACCCAGTACTTC. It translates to CASSPGLHLGGETQYF.

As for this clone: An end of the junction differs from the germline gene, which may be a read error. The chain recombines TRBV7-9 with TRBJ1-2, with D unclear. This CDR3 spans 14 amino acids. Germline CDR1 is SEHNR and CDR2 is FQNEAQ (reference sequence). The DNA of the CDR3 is TGTGCCAGCAGCGTACCTTGGCTAGGGTATGACTACACCTTC. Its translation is CASSVPWLGYDYTF.

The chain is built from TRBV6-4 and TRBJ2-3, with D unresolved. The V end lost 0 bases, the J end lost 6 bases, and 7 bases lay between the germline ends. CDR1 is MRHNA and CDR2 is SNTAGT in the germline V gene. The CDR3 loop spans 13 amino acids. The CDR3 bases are TGTGCCAGCAGTGACTCCCCTGCGGATACGCAGTATTTT. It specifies CASSDSPADTQYF.

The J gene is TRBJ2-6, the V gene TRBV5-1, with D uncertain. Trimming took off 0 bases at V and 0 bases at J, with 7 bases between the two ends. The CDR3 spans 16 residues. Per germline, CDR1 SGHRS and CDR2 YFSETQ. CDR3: CASSLVGSSGANVLTF. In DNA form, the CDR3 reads TGCGCCAGCAGCTTGGTGGGCAGCTCTGGGGCCAACGTCCTGACTTTC. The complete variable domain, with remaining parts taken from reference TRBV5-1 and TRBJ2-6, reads KAGVTQTPRYLIKTRGQQVTLSCSPISGHRSVSWYQQTPGQGLQFLFEYFSETQRNKGNFPGRFSGRQFSNSRSEMNVSTLELGDSALYLCASSLVGSSGANVLTFGAGSRLTVL.

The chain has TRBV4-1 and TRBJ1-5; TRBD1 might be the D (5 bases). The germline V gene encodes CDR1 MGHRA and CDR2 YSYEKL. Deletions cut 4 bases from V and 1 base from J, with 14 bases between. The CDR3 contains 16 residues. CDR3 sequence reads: CASSREGPRSNQPQHF. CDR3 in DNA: TGCGCCAGCAGCCGAGAGGGACCGAGGAGCAATCAGCCCCAGCATTTT.

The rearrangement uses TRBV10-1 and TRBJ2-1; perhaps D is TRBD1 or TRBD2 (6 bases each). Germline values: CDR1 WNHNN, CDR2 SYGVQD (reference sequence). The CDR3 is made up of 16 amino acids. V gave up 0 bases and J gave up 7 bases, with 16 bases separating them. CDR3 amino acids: CASSESWAGRGNEQFF. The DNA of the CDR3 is TGCGCCAGCAGTGAGTCTTGGGCGGGAAGGGGGAATGAGCAGTTCTTC.

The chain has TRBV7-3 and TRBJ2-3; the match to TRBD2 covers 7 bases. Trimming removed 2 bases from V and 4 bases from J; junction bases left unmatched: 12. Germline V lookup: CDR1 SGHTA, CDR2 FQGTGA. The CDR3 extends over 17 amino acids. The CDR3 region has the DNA TGTGCCAGCAGCTTAGGGTTCTTGCGGGGAGGGGCAGATACGCAGTATTTT. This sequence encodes CASSLGFLRGGADTQYF. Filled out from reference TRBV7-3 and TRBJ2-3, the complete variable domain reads GAGVSQTPSNKVTEKGKYVELRCDPISGHTALYWYRQSLGQGPEFLIYFQGTGAADDSGLPNDRFFAVRPEGSVSTLKIQRTERGDSAVYLCASSLGFLRGGADTQYFGPGTRLTVL.

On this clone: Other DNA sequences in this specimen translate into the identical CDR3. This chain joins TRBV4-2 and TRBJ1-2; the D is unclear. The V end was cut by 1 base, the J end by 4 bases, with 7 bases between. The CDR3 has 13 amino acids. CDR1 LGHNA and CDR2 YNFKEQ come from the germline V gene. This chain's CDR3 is CASSQGQFYGYTF. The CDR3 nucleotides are TGTGCCAGCAGCCAAGGCCAGTTCTATGGCTACACCTTC.

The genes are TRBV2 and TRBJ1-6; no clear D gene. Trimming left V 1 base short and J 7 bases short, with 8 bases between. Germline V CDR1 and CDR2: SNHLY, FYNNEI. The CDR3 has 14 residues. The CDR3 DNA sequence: TGTGCCAGCAGTGAAGTCAGCCAGAATTCACCCCTCCACTTT. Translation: CASSEVSQNSPLHF.